Listed here are 23 T cell receptor beta chains from one sample, sequenced in a study of T cell changes during pregnancy in multiple sclerosis. The repertoire was sequenced with immunoSEQ multiplex PCR; TCRdb's copy has only in-frame clones and lacks some. Found here are just under 50,000 clones, around 94% of them singletons; the top ten hold around 0.34%. Specimen: CD4+ T cells from peripheral blood mononuclear cells, collected in the third trimester of pregnancy. The receptors here all came from a female donor with multiple sclerosis, enrolled in a pregnancy study.

The genes are TRBV11-2 and TRBJ2-7; TRBD1 matches 9 bases. Looked up from germline, CDR1 is SGHAT and CDR2 is FQNNGV. The J segment lost 3 bases and the V segment lost 5 bases, leaving 5 bases of the junction unmatched. The CDR3 runs to 14 residues. This CDR3 reads CASSRTGDFYEQYF. CDR3 coding DNA: TGTGCCAGCAGCCGGACAGGGGACTTCTACGAGCAGTACTTC.

The CDR3 region is CASSSGGARRSYNEQFF. In nucleotides, the CDR3 is TGTGCCAGCAGCTCCGGGGGGGCTAGAAGGTCCTACAATGAGCAGTTCTTC. The chain carries TRBV5-6 and TRBJ2-1; 8 bases line up with TRBD2. The germline gives CDR1 SGHDT, CDR2 YYEEEE. V trimming: 3 bases; J trimming: 1 base; junction bases outside the gene matches: 9. This CDR3 comprises 17 residues.

The V and J genes are TRBV30 and TRBJ2-4; 8 positions match TRBD1. V was pared by 3 bases and J by 0 bases, with 4 bases of the junction left unmatched. This CDR3 has 15 residues. Germline CDR1 and CDR2: GTSNPN and SVGIG (reference sequence). CDR3 loop: CAWRTGAGAKNIQYF. The CDR3 coding sequence is TGTGCCTGGAGGACAGGGGCCGGAGCCAAAAACATTCAGTACTTC. Full variable domain (outside the CDR3, taken from reference TRBV30 and TRBJ2-4): SQTIHQWPATLVQPVGSPLSLECTVEGTSNPNLYWYRQAAGRGLQLLFYSVGIGQISSEVPQNLSASRPQDRQFILSSKKLLLSDSGFYLCAWRTGAGAKNIQYFGAGTRLSVL.

The table lists this clone with a count of one. The chain links TRBV4-1 to TRBJ1-1; D not certain. Germline V gene sequence: CDR1 MGHRA, CDR2 YSYEKL. CDR3 length: 13 amino acids. The V end was cut by 0 bases, the J end by 3 bases, with 5 bases between. CDR3 region: CASSQESYTEAFF. In DNA, the CDR3 is TGCGCCAGCAGCCAAGAGTCATACACTGAAGCTTTCTTT.

The CDR3 nucleotides read TGTGCCAGCAGCATCTCGGACAGGGCGGCAGATACGCAGTATTTT. It yields the protein CASSISDRAADTQYF. The chain joins TRBV5-4 to TRBJ2-3, with TRBD1 matching over 8 bases. The junction had 8 bases not matched to a gene; V was cut back by 4 bases and J by 4 bases. Germline assignment: CDR1 SGHNT and CDR2 YYREEE (reference sequence). The length of the CDR3 is 15 residues.

The chain recombines TRBV15 with TRBJ1-3; D possibly corresponds to TRBD1 (6 bases). This CDR3 comprises 19 residues. CDR1 is LNHNV and CDR2 is YYDKDF in the germline V gene (reference sequence). V was pared by 5 bases and J by 1 base, with 24 bases between. CDR3: CATSPRGGGVRQSGNTIYF. The CDR3 DNA reads TGTGCCACCAGCCCAAGGGGGGGAGGGGTGAGGCAATCTGGAAACACCATATATTTT.

The chain uses TRBV29-1 and TRBJ2-6; no clear D gene. V was cut by 4 bases and J by 0 bases, with 4 bases left in between. The V gene's germline CDR1 is SQVTM and CDR2 ANQGSEA. This CDR3 comprises 13 residues. CDR3 DNA sequence: TGCAGCGTTGCCGTCTCTGGGGCCAACGTCCTGACTTTC. Translation: CSVAVSGANVLTF.

The chain recombines TRBV7-5 with TRBJ2-1; the table's D call, TRBD1, was not checked against the DNA. TRBV7-5 has pseudogene status. The CDR3 length is 18 residues. The CDR3 region is CARSRDPGYRGSWHEQFF. CDR3 coding DNA: TGTGCCAGAAGCAGGGACCCGGGATACAGGGGGTCCTGGCATGAGCAGTTCTTC.

The chain joins TRBV18 to TRBJ1-5, with no clear D. The CDR3 is 14 residues long. The germline V gene has CDR1 KGHSH and CDR2 LQKENI. Trimming took 3 bases from V and 5 from J, leaving 11 bases between them. This chain's CDR3 is CASSPHPGDQPQHF. The CDR3 region has the DNA TGTGCCAGCTCACCCCACCCAGGTGATCAGCCCCAGCATTTT.

The chain is built from TRBV6-1 and TRBJ2-7; possibly TRBD2 for D (5 bases). Germline CDR1 MNHNS, CDR2 SASEGT. CDR3 size: 15 residues. The germline V and J ends were trimmed by 10 bases and 0 bases, with 19 bases remaining between them. The CDR3 sequence is CATMRVTLSSYEQYF. The CDR3, as DNA: TGTGCCACCATGAGGGTGACGCTGAGCTCCTACGAGCAGTACTTC.

The CDR3, as DNA: TGTGCCAGCAGTGAAAGGGGGGGTACAGATACGCAGTATTTT. Translated, it gives CASSERGGTDTQYF. The chain links TRBV6-1 to TRBJ2-3; D may be TRBD2 (7 bases). CDR3 length: 14 amino acids. The germline gives CDR1 MNHNS, CDR2 SASEGT. Trimming removed 2 bases from V and 3 bases from J, with 9 bases in between.

The chain uses TRBV11-3 and TRBJ2-4, with 7 bases fitting TRBD2. This CDR3 is 15 amino acids long. J lost 5 bases, V lost 2 bases, and 6 bases had no gene match. Germline lookup yields CDR1 SGHNT and CDR2 YENEEA. This CDR3 is CASSLLTGGQNIQYF. The CDR3 DNA reads TGTGCCAGCAGCTTACTGACGGGGGGACAAAACATTCAGTACTTC.

This sequence joins TRBV28 and TRBJ1-3, with 7 nucleotides matching TRBD1. The V and J ends lost 7 bases and 2 bases, in that order; junction bases with no gene match: 5. There are 14 residues in the CDR3. Germline V gene sequence: CDR1 MDHEN, CDR2 SYDVKM. The CDR3 nucleotides read TGTGCCAGCACCCGCGACAGGGCTGGAAACACCATATATTTT. Translated: CASTRDRAGNTIYF.

This chain connects TRBV10-3 to TRBJ1-5; D ambiguous. This CDR3 contains 15 residues. V was pared by 0 bases and J by 6 bases, with 12 bases between. CDR1 and CDR2 (germline): ENHRY, SYGVKD. In DNA form, the CDR3 reads TGTGCCATCAGTGAGTCAGGGAGGGTTGGTCAGCCCCAGCATTTT. Its protein product is CAISESGRVGQPQHF.

The chain couples TRBV29-1 to TRBJ2-2; 8 positions match TRBD1. The ends lost 6 bases at V and 1 base at J; junction bases unmatched: 1. This CDR3 has 13 residues. CDR1 is SQVTM, CDR2 ANQGSEA, per germline. The CDR3 loop is CSVDRGNTGELFF. DNA for the CDR3: TGCAGCGTAGACAGGGGGAACACCGGGGAGCTGTTTTTT.

The V call is TRBV7-9, the J call TRBJ2-7; TRBD1 aligns across 8 bases. The ends lost 1 base at V and 3 bases at J; junction bases unmatched: 14. The CDR3 runs 18 residues. Germline V gives CDR1 SEHNR, CDR2 FQNEAQ (reference sequence). For the CDR3, the DNA is TGTGCCAGCAGCTTAGAGGGCAGGGGGCGCCGGGTTGTCTACGAGCAGTACTTC. Amino acids: CASSLEGRGRRVVYEQYF.

The V gene is TRBV19, the J gene TRBJ2-1; 8 nucleotides line up with TRBD2. V trimming: 4 bases; J trimming: 5 bases; junction bases outside the gene matches: 4. The CDR3 contains 14 residues. Looked up from germline, CDR1 is LNHDA and CDR2 is SQIVND (reference sequence). The CDR3 protein is CASSSGGTHNEQFF. In DNA, the CDR3 is TGTGCCAGTAGTAGCGGGGGGACCCACAATGAGCAGTTCTTC. The full variable domain, with the rest looked up from reference TRBV19 and TRBJ2-1, is DGGITQSPKYLFRKEGQNVTLSCEQNLNHDAMYWYRQDPGQGLRLIYYSQIVNDFQKGDIAEGYSVSREKKESFPLTVTSAQKNPTAFYLCASSSGGTHNEQFFGPGTRLTVL.

In nucleotides, the CDR3 is TGTGCCAGCAGCCCATACCAACCCCGGGACTCGGAAACAGATACGCAGTATTTT. Protein product: CASSPYQPRDSETDTQYF. The chain combines TRBV7-9 with TRBJ2-3, with D possibly matching TRBD2 (6 bases). The CDR3 has 18 amino acids. The germline gives CDR1 SEHNR, CDR2 FQNEAQ (reference sequence). The germline V and J ends were trimmed by 5 bases and 3 bases, with 24 bases remaining between them.

This clone was recorded once. The rearrangement uses TRBV4-3 and TRBJ2-7; 10 nucleotides line up with TRBD1. Germline CDR1 reads LGHNA; CDR2 reads YSLEER. V was pared by 0 bases and J by 4 bases, with 6 bases of the junction left unmatched. This CDR3 is built from 16 residues. This CDR3 reads CASSQDKGTGVYEQYF. As DNA, the CDR3 is TGCGCCAGCAGCCAAGATAAAGGGACAGGGGTTTACGAGCAGTACTTC.

This clone was seen once. The chain uses TRBV7-2 and TRBJ1-3; 8 bases match TRBD1. From germline, CDR1 is SGHTA and CDR2 FQGNSA. V lost 7 bases to trimming and J lost 9 bases; unmatched junction nucleotides: 11. The CDR3 has 14 amino acids. The CDR3 is CASTSNTGGVTIYF. The CDR3 DNA reads as TGTGCCAGCACCTCGAACACAGGGGGGGTCACCATATATTTT.

This clone was observed a single time. The gene calls are TRBV7-2 and TRBJ2-3, with 10 bases matching TRBD2. Trimming removed 5 bases from V and 2 bases from J; junction bases left unmatched: 10. Per germline, CDR1 SGHTA and CDR2 FQGNSA. CDR3 length equals 17 residues. The CDR3 spells CASSPKERGGYTDTQYF. CDR3 in DNA: TGTGCCAGCAGCCCCAAGGAGCGGGGGGGTTACACAGATACGCAGTATTTT.

The rearrangement joins TRBV11-3 to TRBJ1-1; 7 bases match TRBD1. V lost 1 base and J lost 3; bases outside the gene matches: 5. The CDR3 has 15 residues. Germline CDR1 and CDR2: SGHNT and YENEEA. As DNA, the CDR3 is TGTGCCAGCAGCTTAGCCAGGGGGTTGCACACTGAAGCTTTCTTT. It specifies CASSLARGLHTEAFF.

The rearrangement uses TRBV6-5 and TRBJ2-1; D is perhaps TRBD2 (6 bases). This CDR3 has 10 amino acids. CDR1 and CDR2 (germline): MNHEY, SVGAGI. Between the trimmed V and J ends, which lost 8 bases and 9 bases, there was a span of 8 bases. DNA of the CDR3: TGTGCCAGCGGGCGGGGTGAGCAGTTCTTC. It specifies CASGRGEQFF.